The clone carrying this T cell receptor (beta chain) was detected many times. This sample stems from a study of blood T cell repertoires in COVID-19. Study-wide background: The samples span acute and convalescent COVID-19 from the United States, Italy and Spain. The cDNA or gDNA used as material had been derived from T cells, B-cell-depleted T cells, or PBMCs.

Per the original data handling: Amplification with reference gene primers provided the estimates of nucleated cell counts. Clones were sequenced by immunoSEQ multiplex PCR, and TCRdb holds only the in-frame ones, with some missing. The DNA gave D and trimming, while V, J and clone size come from that table. The sample consists of around 230,000 clones, 70% to 85% of them appearing once. The CDR3 covers 15 residues. V lost 3 bases and J lost 4; bases outside the gene matches: 3. Germline V gene data show CDR1 as MNHNY and CDR2 as SVGAGI (reference sequence). This TCR was sampled from an elderly woman with acute or convalescent COVID-19. This chain links TRBV6-6 with TRBJ2-2, with TRBD1 matching 9 bases. The specimen sequenced was peripheral blood. The CDR3 region has the DNA TGTGCCAGCAGTTATACGGGACAGGGCACCGGGGAGCTGTTTTTT. Residues: CASSYTGQGTGELFF.